This T cell receptor (beta chain) was recorded in a study of T cells after posttransplantation cyclophosphamide. Study-wide findings and caveats: Later blood repertoires were often dominated by clones from the donor CD8+ memory compartment. Recipient CMV seropositivity and CMV reactivation strongly tracked TRB clonality.

Per germline, CDR1 SGHRS and CDR2 YFSETQ. The CDR3 spans 14 residues. The V segment lost 4 bases and the J segment 4 bases; nucleotides outside the gene matches: 6. A marrow graft followed busulfan-fludarabine conditioning, with cyclophosphamide on days +3 and +4. Profiled with immunoSEQ multiplex PCR; TCRdb holds only in-frame clones, not every one. The sample shows under 7,000 clones, none of them appearing just once. The table lists this clone with many counts. Its antigen is unidentified. The gene calls are TRBV5-1 and TRBJ2-3; TRBD2 agrees at 7 bases. Material: PBMCs, obtained after an allogeneic stem cell transplant with post-transplant cyclophosphamide. The sequence came from a male patient aged 30 to 39 who received an allogeneic stem cell transplant from an unrelated donor, was CMV-positive, and had acute and chronic GVHD. The graft donor may account for some of the T cells. The CDR3 DNA reads as TGCGCCAGCAGCACGGGACTATTGGCAGATACGCAGTATTTT. Its protein product is CASSTGLLADTQYF. The whole variable domain, filled in from reference TRBV5-1 and TRBJ2-3, reads KAGVTQTPRYLIKTRGQQVTLSCSPISGHRSVSWYQQTPGQGLQFLFEYFSETQRNKGNFPGRFSGRQFSNSRSEMNVSTLELGDSALYLCASSTGLLADTQYFGPGTRLTVL.